The 25 T cell receptor beta chains below come from one sample, sequenced in a study of blood T cells in healthy people across ages. The authors ran a second PCR of 7 to 11 cycles using a sample-barcoded 5' primer and a J-beta primer mix. One entry per CDR3 protein, called by TCRdb with MiXCR from the 5' RACE reads. The repertoire consists of about 1.1 million distinct CDR3 sequences, with around two fifths occurring once and the leading ten covering around 13%. Sequencing was performed on blood. The source of these receptors is a man aged 18 to 30 in good health.

This clonotype has only a few counts. The gene calls are TRBV5-1 and TRBJ2-7; perhaps D is TRBD1 or TRBD2 (5 bases each). The V end lost 0 bases, the J end lost 2 bases, and 12 bases lay between the germline ends. The CDR3 contains 15 residues. Germline V gives CDR1 SGHRS, CDR2 YFSETQ. CDR3 in DNA: TGCGCCAGCAGCTTGGGGGGCACGGAGGCCTACGAGCAGTACTTC. Translated, it gives CASSLGGTEAYEQYF. Full variable domain (missing parts from reference TRBV5-1 and TRBJ2-7): KAGVTQTPRYLIKTRGQQVTLSCSPISGHRSVSWYQQTPGQGLQFLFEYFSETQRNKGNFPGRFSGRQFSNSRSEMNVSTLELGDSALYLCASSLGGTEAYEQYFGPGTRLTVT.

The chain has TRBV7-3 and TRBJ2-7; weak D call: TRBD1 (6 bases). The ends were cut back, 1 base at V and 3 bases at J, with 10 bases in the middle. Per the germline V gene, CDR1 is SGHTA and CDR2 is FQGTGA. This CDR3 is 14 amino acids long. CDR3 amino acids: CASSLRRTDYEQYF. The DNA for the CDR3 is TGTGCCAGCAGCTTAAGGAGGACAGACTACGAGCAGTACTTC.

The V and J genes are TRBV6-6 and TRBJ2-3; 16 nucleotides align to TRBD2. There are 17 residues in the CDR3. Losses at the gene ends were 5 bases for V and 4 bases for J; bases not matched to a gene: 6. Germline values: CDR1 MNHNY, CDR2 SVGAGI (reference sequence). The CDR3 protein is CASSRPGLAGGADTQYF. The CDR3 coding sequence is TGTGCCAGCAGTCGTCCGGGACTAGCGGGGGGGGCAGATACGCAGTATTTT.

There are a few counts of this clonotype. The V gene is TRBV20-1, the J gene TRBJ1-6; 8 nucleotides align to TRBD1. Losses at the gene ends were 6 bases for V and 8 bases for J; bases not matched to a gene: 9. Germline CDR1 reads DFQATT; CDR2 reads SNEGSKA (reference sequence). This CDR3 contains 14 residues. The DNA of the CDR3 is TGCAGTGCCAGACAGGGGTCGGGTGATTCACCCCTCCACTTT. Translation gives CSARQGSGDSPLHF.

In regard to this clonotype: This clone may be a read error of a much larger clone one base away. The chain joins TRBV29-1 to TRBJ2-1, with 9 bases identical to TRBD2. The germline CDR1 and CDR2 sequences are SQVTM and ANQGSEA. With 4 bases clipped from V and 7 bases from J, the junction kept 8 bases outside the gene matches. This CDR3 is 14 amino acids long. In nucleotides, the CDR3 is TGCAGCGTTGTCGGGCGGGGGGGCCTTAATGAGCAGTTCTTC. This translates into CSVVGRGGLNEQFF.

This sequence joins TRBV10-3 and TRBJ1-1, with D uncertain. V was pared by 8 bases and J by 1 base, with 11 bases between. Germline CDR1 and CDR2: ENHRY and SYGVKD. The CDR3 covers 13 residues. Here the CDR3 reads CAIWSSSNTEAFF. The CDR3 coding sequence is TGTGCCATCTGGAGTAGTTCGAACACTGAAGCTTTCTTT.

The chain links TRBV5-1 to TRBJ2-3, with D possibly being TRBD1 (6 bases). V gave up 5 bases and J gave up 2 bases, with 12 bases separating them. CDR1 is SGHRS, CDR2 YFSETQ, per germline. CDR3 length: 14 residues. The CDR3 protein is CASRRQANTDTQYF. For the CDR3, the DNA is TGCGCCAGCAGGCGACAGGCAAACACAGATACGCAGTATTTT.

The chain is built from TRBV4-1 and TRBJ2-5; 8 bases line up with TRBD1. Germline lookup yields CDR1 MGHRA and CDR2 YSYEKL. V lost 4 bases and J lost 2; bases outside the gene matches: 9. This CDR3 region has 16 residues. The CDR3 nucleotides read TGCGCCAGCAGCCCGTTCCGTGACAGGGGACAAGAGACCCAGTACTTC. Its translation is CASSPFRDRGQETQYF.

The chain carries TRBV15 and TRBJ1-5; 9 nucleotides agree with TRBD1. Unmatched junction bases numbered 15, after V lost 1 base and J lost 2 bases. The CDR3 is made up of 20 amino acids. Germline V gene sequence: CDR1 LNHNV, CDR2 YYDKDF (reference sequence). For the CDR3, the DNA is TGTGCCACCAGCAGAGCTAATCCGGGACAGGGTGAAGTTGGCAATCAGCCCCAGCATTTT. Protein sequence: CATSRANPGQGEVGNQPQHF.

V gene TRBV20-1 combines with J gene TRBJ2-3; TRBD2 matches at 8 bases. The CDR3 contains 15 residues. The trim removed 2 bases at V and 3 bases at J, leaving 7 bases unmatched. Per germline, CDR1 DFQATT and CDR2 SNEGSKA (reference sequence). The CDR3 DNA is TGCAGTGCTAGATTACCGCGGGGGGCAACAGATACGCAGTATTTT. Amino acids: CSARLPRGATDTQYF.

The sample holds many counts of this clonotype. DNA of the CDR3: TGTGCCAGCAGCTTAGGTTCAGGGGGTAGCACAGATACGCAGTATTTT. Translated, it gives CASSLGSGGSTDTQYF. This rearrangement joins TRBV7-7 to TRBJ2-3; 7 positions agree with TRBD1. Looked up from germline, CDR1 is SSHAT and CDR2 is FNYEAQ (reference sequence). V lost 1 base, J lost 0 bases, and 4 bases stayed unmatched. This CDR3 is built from 16 residues.

This chain joins TRBV25-1 and TRBJ1-1, with unresolved D. CDR1 is MGHDK, CDR2 SYGVNS, per germline. Trimming took 1 base from V and 5 from J, leaving 20 bases between them. This CDR3 contains 17 residues. The CDR3 protein is CASSESVRRTEETEAFF. CDR3 in DNA: TGTGCCAGCAGTGAATCGGTCAGGCGGACGGAGGAAACTGAAGCTTTCTTT.

To note about this clonotype: A read error may explain this, as a much larger clone is one base away. The chain combines TRBV4-2 with TRBJ2-5, with D tentatively TRBD1 (7 bases). With the DNA end fitting TRBJ2-7 better, the J assignment may be wrong. Germline V gives CDR1 LGHNA, CDR2 YNFKEQ. The CDR3 spans 13 residues. The CDR3 sequence: CASSLHRGGEQYF. CDR3 DNA: TGTGCCAGCAGCTTACACAGGGGAGGCGAGCAGTACTTC.

This chain links TRBV7-9 with TRBJ1-4; 7 nucleotides agree with TRBD1. This CDR3 has 14 residues. From germline, CDR1 is SEHNR and CDR2 FQNEAQ (reference sequence). Trimming cost V 2 bases and J 8 bases; bases outside gene matches: 5. The CDR3 DNA reads as TGTGCCAGCAGCTTATCCGGGACAGAGGAAAAACTGTTTTTT. This encodes CASSLSGTEEKLFF. The complete variable domain, with remaining parts taken from reference TRBV7-9 and TRBJ1-4, reads DTGVSQNPRHKITKRGQNVTFRCDPISEHNRLYWYRQTLGQGPEFLTYFQNEAQLEKSRLLSDRFSAERPKGSFSTLEIQRTEQGDSAMYLCASSLSGTEEKLFFGSGTQLSVL.

J is TRBJ2-3 and V is TRBV4-1, with 7 nucleotides matching TRBD2. Germline CDR1 MGHRA, CDR2 YSYEKL. After removal of 2 bases from V and 4 bases from J, the junction contained 9 bases not matched to a gene. The CDR3 is 16 residues long. CDR3 residues: CASSQYGALASDTQYF. The CDR3 bases are TGCGCCAGCAGCCAATACGGGGCACTAGCGTCAGATACGCAGTATTTT.

V usage is TRBV7-9 and J usage is TRBJ2-2; the D gene could be TRBD1 or TRBD2 (5 bases each). CDR3 size: 16 residues. V was pared by 3 bases and J by 4 bases, with 15 bases between. Per the germline V gene, CDR1 is SEHNR and CDR2 is FQNEAQ (reference sequence). DNA of the CDR3: TGTGCCAGCAGCTTTCTTTCCGGGGCGGGCACCGGGGAGCTGTTTTTT. This translates into CASSFLSGAGTGELFF.

This clonotype was found once. The chain joins TRBV12-3 or TRBV12-4 to TRBJ1-2; 10 nucleotides agree with TRBD1. The CDR3 totals 15 residues. After removal of 3 bases from V and 6 bases from J, the junction contained 7 bases not matched to a gene. For the CDR3, the DNA is TGTGCCAGCAGTTTGACCCGACAGGGGGCAGATGGCTACACCTTC. Its translation is CASSLTRQGADGYTF.

This clonotype came up once. The chain has TRBV7-2 and TRBJ1-2; no firm D call. Germline V gives CDR1 SGHTA, CDR2 FQGNSA. The CDR3 consists of 13 residues. The V and J ends lost 0 bases and 5 bases respectively, with 7 bases between them. DNA of the CDR3: TGTGCCAGCAGCTTAGCAAATGGGTATGGCTACACCTTC. This translates into CASSLANGYGYTF. The full variable domain, in which reference TRBV7-2 and TRBJ1-2 provide the parts outside the CDR3, is GAGVSQSPSNKVTEKGKDVELRCDPISGHTALYWYRQSLGQGLEFLIYFQGNSAPDKSGLPSDRFSAERTGGSVSTLTIQRTQQEDSAVYLCASSLANGYGYTFGSGTRLTVV.

The chain is built from TRBV5-1 and TRBJ1-3, with a tentative D call TRBD1 (6 bases). CDR1 and CDR2 (germline): SGHRS, YFSETQ. V was shortened by 0 bases and J by 4 bases, with 11 bases between the two germline ends. The CDR3 length is 15 residues. Written as DNA, the CDR3 is TGCGCCAGCAGCTTGGCTACAGGGAGGGGAAACACCATATATTTT. This gives the protein CASSLATGRGNTIYF.

The rearrangement links TRBV27 to TRBJ2-5, with a weak D call TRBD2 (5 bases). V was cut by 8 bases and J by 0 bases, with 13 bases left in between. Germline CDR1 is MNHEY and CDR2 is SMNVEV (reference sequence). CDR3 length: 14 residues. The CDR3 is CASRWRRNQETQYF. CDR3 coding DNA: TGTGCCAGCCGCTGGAGGAGGAACCAAGAGACCCAGTACTTC.

This clonotype has only a few counts. The junction departs from the called germline gene at one end, perhaps through a read error. The chain employs TRBV7-3 and TRBJ2-1, with a tentative D call TRBD1 (6 bases). Per germline, CDR1 SGHTA and CDR2 FQGTGA. CDR3 length: 17 amino acids. The CDR3 region has the DNA TGTGCCGGCAGTCCGGGAATCAGGGGCGATTACTACAATGAGCAGTTCTTC. It encodes CAGSPGIRGDYYNEQFF.

This clonotype showed up just a few times. This sequence joins TRBV10-3 and TRBJ2-3; D perhaps matches TRBD1 (5 bases). The length of the CDR3 is 15 residues. V lost 3 bases to trimming and J lost 0 bases, with 10 bases between them. The V gene's germline CDR1 is ENHRY and CDR2 SYGVKD. This CDR3 reads CAISEGAVSTDTQYF. DNA for the CDR3: TGTGCCATCAGTGAAGGGGCCGTCAGCACAGATACGCAGTATTTT.

V usage is TRBV12-3 or TRBV12-4 and J usage is TRBJ1-5, with D possibly TRBD1 on 5 matching bases. V lost 1 base and J lost 0, with 13 bases in between. The CDR3 is 17 amino acids. The CDR3 protein is CASSLDLGGYSNQPQHF. The CDR3 DNA reads TGTGCCAGCAGTTTAGATCTGGGGGGGTATAGCAATCAGCCCCAGCATTTT.

The rearrangement joins TRBV5-1 to TRBJ2-1; 10 nucleotides line up with TRBD2. The ends lost 7 bases at V and 6 bases at J; junction bases unmatched: 13. The CDR3 covers 16 residues. Germline V CDR1 and CDR2: SGHRS, YFSETQ. The CDR3 region is CASFTQGLASLNEQFF. The CDR3 DNA is TGCGCCAGCTTCACACAGGGACTAGCGTCTCTCAATGAGCAGTTCTTC.

This clonotype was seen a handful of times. The gene calls are TRBV20-1 and TRBJ1-2, with a weak D call TRBD1 (6 bases). Trimming took 2 bases from V and 4 from J, leaving 11 bases between them. This CDR3 has 13 amino acids. Per germline, CDR1 DFQATT and CDR2 SNEGSKA (reference sequence). This CDR3 is CSARQGTIYGYTF. CDR3 DNA: TGCAGTGCTAGACAGGGGACTATCTATGGCTACACCTTC.